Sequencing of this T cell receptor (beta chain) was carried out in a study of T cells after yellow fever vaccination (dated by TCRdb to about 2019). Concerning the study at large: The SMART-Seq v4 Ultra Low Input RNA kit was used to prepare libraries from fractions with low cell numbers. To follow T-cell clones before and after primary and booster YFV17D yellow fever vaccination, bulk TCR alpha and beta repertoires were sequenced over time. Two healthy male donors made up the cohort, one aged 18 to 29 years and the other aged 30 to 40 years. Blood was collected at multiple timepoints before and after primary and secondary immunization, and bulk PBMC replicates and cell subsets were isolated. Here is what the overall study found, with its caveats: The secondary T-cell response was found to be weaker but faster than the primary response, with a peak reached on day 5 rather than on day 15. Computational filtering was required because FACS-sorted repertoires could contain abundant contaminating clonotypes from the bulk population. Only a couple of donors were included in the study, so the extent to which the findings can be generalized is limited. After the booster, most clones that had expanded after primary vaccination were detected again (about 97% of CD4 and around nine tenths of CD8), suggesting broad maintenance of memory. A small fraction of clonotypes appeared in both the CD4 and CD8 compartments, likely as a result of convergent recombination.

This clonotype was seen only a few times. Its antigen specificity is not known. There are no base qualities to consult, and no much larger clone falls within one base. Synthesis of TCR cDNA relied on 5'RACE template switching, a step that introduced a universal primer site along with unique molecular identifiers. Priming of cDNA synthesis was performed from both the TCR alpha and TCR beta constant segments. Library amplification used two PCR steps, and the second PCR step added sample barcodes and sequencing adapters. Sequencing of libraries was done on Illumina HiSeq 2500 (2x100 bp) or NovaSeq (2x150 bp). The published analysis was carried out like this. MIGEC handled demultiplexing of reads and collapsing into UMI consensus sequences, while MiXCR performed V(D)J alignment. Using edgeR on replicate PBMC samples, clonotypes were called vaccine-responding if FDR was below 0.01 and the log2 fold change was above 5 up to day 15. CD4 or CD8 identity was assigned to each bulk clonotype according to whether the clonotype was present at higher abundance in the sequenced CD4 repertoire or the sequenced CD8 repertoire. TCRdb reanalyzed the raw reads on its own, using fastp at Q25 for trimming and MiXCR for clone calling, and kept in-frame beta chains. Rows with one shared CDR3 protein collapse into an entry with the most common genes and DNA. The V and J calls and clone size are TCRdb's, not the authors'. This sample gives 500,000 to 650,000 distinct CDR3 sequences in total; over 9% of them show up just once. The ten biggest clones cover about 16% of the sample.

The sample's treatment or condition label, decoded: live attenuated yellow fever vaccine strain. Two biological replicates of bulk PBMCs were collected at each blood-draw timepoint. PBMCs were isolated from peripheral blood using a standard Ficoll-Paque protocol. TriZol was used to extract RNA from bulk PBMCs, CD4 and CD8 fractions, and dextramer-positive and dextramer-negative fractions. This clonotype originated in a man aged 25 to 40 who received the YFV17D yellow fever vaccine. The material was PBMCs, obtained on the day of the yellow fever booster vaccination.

CDR3 sequence: CSASWGQGSAGELFF. The DNA sequence reads TGCAGTGCTAGTTGGGGTCAAGGGTCCGCCGGGGAGCTGTTTTTT. The V gene is TRBV20-1 and the J gene is TRBJ2-2; the D gene remains uncertain. The CDR3 runs 15 amino acids, cysteine and phenylalanine included. CDR3 DNA is the only sequence kept; it has 45 bases, read in frame from the first base. CDR1 and CDR2, per the germline V gene (reference sequence), are DFQATT and SNEGSKA. Trimming at the junction amounts to 3 bases on V and 6 bases on J, and the germline ends lie 17 bases apart.